These 22 T cell receptor beta chains originate from one sample sequenced in a study of OX40 agonist ivuxolimab in advanced cancers. The assay was immunoSEQ multiplex PCR, and TCRdb's table has in-frame clones only and misses some. Of 72,000 or so clones listed, roughly 89% are singletons. The specimen comprised CD4+ or CD8+ T cells sorted from blood, sampled in a trial of the OX40 agonist ivuxolimab. All receptors derive from an adult with an advanced solid tumor such as melanoma, head and neck, liver or kidney cancer.

V gene TRBV5-1 combines with J gene TRBJ2-5; no definite D call. In germline, CDR1 is SGHRS, CDR2 YFSETQ. This CDR3 spans 15 amino acids. The V end lost 1 base, the J end lost 4 bases, and 14 bases lay between the germline ends. The CDR3 spells CASSLRMADTETQYF. CDR3 nucleotides: TGCGCCAGCAGCTTGAGGATGGCAGATACAGAGACCCAGTACTTC.

This clone was detected only once. V usage is TRBV18 and J usage is TRBJ2-3; 8 bases are shared with TRBD2. Germline assignment: CDR1 KGHSH and CDR2 LQKENI. V shed 2 bases and J 2 bases; nucleotides not matched to a gene: 3. The CDR3 has 15 residues. The CDR3 DNA reads TGTGCCAGCTCACCAGCGGGGGGTATCACAGATACGCAGTATTTT. It encodes CASSPAGGITDTQYF.

The chain employs TRBV5-6 and TRBJ2-3, with D hard to call. The CDR3 contains 14 residues. The germline CDR1 and CDR2 sequences are SGHDT and YYEEEE. The V end lost 3 bases, the J end lost 0 bases, and 8 bases lay between the germline ends. The CDR3 DNA is TGTGCCAGCAGCTCTTTGGACAGCACAGATACGCAGTATTTT. Translation: CASSSLDSTDTQYF.

In DNA, the CDR3 is TGCGCCAGCAGCCCCCGGGGCCTAATGAACACTGAAGCTTTCTTT. As protein: CASSPRGLMNTEAFF. The rearrangement uses TRBV5-1 and TRBJ1-1; D possibly corresponds to TRBD1 (5 bases). Germline V gene lookup returns CDR1 SGHRS and CDR2 YFSETQ. This CDR3 comprises 15 residues. The V end lost 4 bases, the J end lost 0 bases, and 13 bases lay between the germline ends.

This clone was counted a single time. The genes are TRBV28 and TRBJ2-7; no clear D gene. The germline V gene has CDR1 MDHEN and CDR2 SYDVKM. This CDR3 comprises 13 residues. Trimming took 0 bases from V and 5 from J, leaving 8 bases between them. CDR3 in amino acids: CASSLWGNDEQYF. The CDR3 nucleotides read TGTGCCAGCAGTTTATGGGGAAACGACGAGCAGTACTTC.

V and J are TRBV6-6 and TRBJ2-1; 7 bases are a match to TRBD2. The CDR3 runs 16 residues. Germline lookup yields CDR1 MNHNY and CDR2 SVGAGI (reference sequence). J was trimmed by 4 bases and V by 2 bases; bases with no gene match: 8. The CDR3 protein is CASSYGAGLPYNEQFF. CDR3 coding DNA: TGTGCCAGCAGTTACGGGGCGGGACTACCATACAATGAGCAGTTCTTC.

The chain employs TRBV15 and TRBJ1-2; maybe TRBD1 (5 bases). V lost 3 bases to trimming and J lost 4 bases, with 15 bases between them. Germline CDR1 reads LNHNV; CDR2 reads YYDKDF (reference sequence). CDR3 size: 15 residues. In DNA form, the CDR3 reads TGTGCCACCAGCAGGACCCTCGGGACTCCCTATGGCTACACCTTC. It yields the protein CATSRTLGTPYGYTF.

The genes are TRBV28 and TRBJ2-7; a possible D gene is TRBD2 (6 bases). Per the germline V gene, CDR1 is MDHEN and CDR2 is SYDVKM. The V end lost 5 bases, the J end lost 4 bases, and 12 bases lay between the germline ends. The CDR3 totals 13 residues. CDR3 sequence reads: CASSPPGLYEQYF. CDR3 DNA: TGTGCCAGCAGTCCCCCGGGACTTTACGAGCAGTACTTC.

CDR3 amino acids: CASSRGVVSAGFYEQYF. CDR3 coding DNA: TGTGCCAGCAGCAGAGGGGTGGTCTCAGCGGGTTTCTACGAGCAGTACTTC. V is TRBV5-4 and J is TRBJ2-7; perhaps TRBD2 as D (6 bases). The ends were cut back, 4 bases at V and 3 bases at J, with 23 bases in the middle. This CDR3 has 17 amino acids. The germline gives CDR1 SGHNT, CDR2 YYREEE (reference sequence). Full variable domain (remainder filled in from reference TRBV5-4 and TRBJ2-7): ETGVTQSPTHLIKTRGQQVTLRCSSQSGHNTVSWYQQALGQGPQFIFQYYREEENGRGNFPPRFSGLQFPNYSSELNVNALELDDSALYLCASSRGVVSAGFYEQYFGPGTRLTVT.

The rearrangement joins TRBV27 to TRBJ1-2, with D hard to call. The CDR3 covers 15 residues. V was cut by 7 bases and J by 4 bases, with 19 bases left in between. Germline CDR1 reads MNHEY; CDR2 reads SMNVEV (reference sequence). The CDR3 DNA sequence: TGTGCCAGCAAAACTGGAGGGCGGTCCCTCTATGGCTACACCTTC. It encodes CASKTGGRSLYGYTF.

The chain couples TRBV18 to TRBJ1-5; 10 bases fit TRBD1. The CDR3 is made up of 18 amino acids. Germline-derived CDR1 and CDR2 are KGHSH and LQKENI. The trim removed 1 base at V and 0 bases at J, leaving 6 bases unmatched. The CDR3 here is CASSPQTGGFLSNQPQHF. CDR3 nucleotide sequence: TGTGCCAGCTCACCACAGACAGGGGGCTTCCTTAGCAATCAGCCCCAGCATTTT.

This clone was observed a few times. V gene TRBV21-1 combines with J gene TRBJ2-3. TRBV21-1 is labeled a pseudogene. This CDR3 is 15 amino acids long. CDR3 residues: CAGPKGAGVVDTQYF. The CDR3, as DNA: TGTGCCGGCCCTAAGGGGGCGGGAGTCGTAGATACGCAGTATTTT.

The rearrangement links TRBV11-2 to TRBJ1-2; 9 bases agree with TRBD1. The CDR3 has 15 residues. From germline, CDR1 is SGHAT and CDR2 FQNNGV. The junction had 5 bases not matched to a gene; V was cut back by 4 bases and J by 2 bases. The CDR3 sequence: CASSSLGQGNYGYTF. DNA for the CDR3: TGTGCCAGCAGCTCCCTCGGACAGGGGAACTATGGCTACACCTTC.

This clone was counted a few times. The J gene is TRBJ1-2, the V gene TRBV14; D unresolved. This CDR3 spans 13 amino acids. Germline CDR1 is SGHDN and CDR2 is FVKESK. Deletions cut 2 bases from V and 1 base from J, with 5 bases between. CDR3: CASSQQFNYGYTF. The CDR3 region has the DNA TGTGCCAGCAGCCAACAGTTTAACTATGGCTACACCTTC.

The rearrangement joins TRBV5-1 to TRBJ1-4; weak D call: TRBD1 (5 bases). Germline V gives CDR1 SGHRS, CDR2 YFSETQ. The ends were cut back, 7 bases at V and 3 bases at J, with 10 bases in the middle. This CDR3 is built from 13 residues. In DNA form, the CDR3 reads TGCGCCAGCCGCGGGGGGGCTAATGAAAAACTGTTTTTT. Protein sequence: CASRGGANEKLFF.

The genes are TRBV5-1 and TRBJ2-1, with D possibly TRBD1 on 6 matching bases. Between the trimmed V and J ends, which lost 0 bases and 7 bases, there was a span of 14 bases. The CDR3 totals 15 residues. Germline V lookup: CDR1 SGHRS, CDR2 YFSETQ. CDR3 amino acids: CASSLVAGVENEQFF. In DNA form, the CDR3 reads TGCGCCAGCAGCTTGGTAGCAGGGGTAGAAAATGAGCAGTTCTTC. Variable domain in full (rest from reference TRBV5-1 and TRBJ2-1): KAGVTQTPRYLIKTRGQQVTLSCSPISGHRSVSWYQQTPGQGLQFLFEYFSETQRNKGNFPGRFSGRQFSNSRSEMNVSTLELGDSALYLCASSLVAGVENEQFFGPGTRLTVL.

The chain recombines TRBV7-9 with TRBJ2-3; 7 nucleotides agree with TRBD2. V gave up 2 bases and J gave up 2 bases; unmatched junction bases: 1. The CDR3 totals 14 residues. CDR1 is SEHNR, CDR2 FQNEAQ, per germline (reference sequence). The CDR3 is CASSLRDYTDTQYF. DNA of the CDR3: TGTGCCAGCAGCTTAAGGGACTACACAGATACGCAGTATTTT.

The J gene is TRBJ1-6, the V gene TRBV5-5, with 8 positions matching TRBD1. Germline CDR1 is SGHKS and CDR2 is YYEKEE (reference sequence). This CDR3 contains 15 residues. V lost 2 bases and J lost 8; bases outside the gene matches: 6. The CDR3 here is CASSFRQGLDSPLHF. CDR3 coding DNA: TGTGCCAGCAGCTTCCGACAGGGGTTGGATTCACCCCTCCACTTT.

The chain uses TRBV28 and TRBJ1-3; no clear D gene. Germline CDR1 and CDR2: MDHEN and SYDVKM. Trimming pared 6 bases from V and 6 bases from J, leaving 24 bases between. The CDR3 has 17 amino acids. CDR3 protein: CASRALGGLLPTNTIYF. The DNA of the CDR3 is TGTGCCAGCAGGGCCTTGGGAGGGCTTTTGCCCACAAACACCATATATTTT.

The V and J genes are TRBV19 and TRBJ2-7; D tentatively reads TRBD1 or TRBD2 (5 bases each). The V end was cut by 5 bases, the J end by 6 bases, with 17 bases between. Per germline, CDR1 LNHDA and CDR2 SQIVND (reference sequence). The CDR3 totals 14 residues. CDR3 region: CASSWGRGAREQYF. The CDR3 DNA is TGTGCCAGTAGTTGGGGCAGAGGGGCCCGCGAGCAGTACTTC.

V and J are TRBV5-1 and TRBJ2-5; the match to TRBD1 covers 9 bases. CDR3 size: 17 residues. After removal of 4 bases from V and 2 bases from J, the junction contained 12 bases not matched to a gene. Germline-derived CDR1 and CDR2 are SGHRS and YFSETQ. CDR3 loop: CASSDPGQGRAQETQYF. In DNA form, the CDR3 reads TGCGCCAGCAGCGACCCGGGACAGGGTCGGGCACAAGAGACCCAGTACTTC.

DNA for the CDR3: TGTGCCACCCAAAGGGGGTTGAGGGAGACCCAGTACTTC. This encodes CATQRGLRETQYF. The chain combines TRBV19 with TRBJ2-5, with D possibly being TRBD1 (6 bases). CDR3 size: 13 residues. The germline gives CDR1 LNHDA, CDR2 SQIVND (reference sequence). Trimming pared 10 bases from V and 5 bases from J, leaving 17 bases between.